The clone carrying this TCR beta chain was counted a few times. The sample comes from a study of shared clonotypes between healthy human individuals. Clones were sequenced by immunoSEQ multiplex PCR, and TCRdb holds only the in-frame ones, with some missing. The sample consists of about 1 million clones, around four fifths of them appearing once. The receptor was derived from a man younger than 35 in good health. The sequenced material came from memory CD4+ T cells sorted from blood. This sample's subset: CD45RA-negative fraction.

The chain's CDR3 is CRPGGVTEAFF. CDR3 in DNA: TGCAGACCTGGGGGTGTCACTGAAGCTTTCTTT. The V call is TRBV20-1, the J call TRBJ1-1, with TRBD1 as a possible D gene (5 bases). Germline CDR1 reads DFQATT; CDR2 reads SNEGSKA (reference sequence). The CDR3 covers 11 residues.